This entry concerns a single T cell receptor (beta chain). The CDR3 goes on 3 residues after the read ends, and that part is filled in from the germline J gene. This sample is drawn from a study of T cells in women clearing cervical HPV infection. About the research overall: HLA type stays a possible confounder, typing being limited.

The CDR3 covers 13 residues. V lost 4 bases, J lost 7 bases, and 10 bases lay in between. CDR1 is MRHNA, CDR2 SNTAGT, per germline. TCRdb's table, derived via immunoSEQ multiplex PCR, lists solely in-frame clones and lacks some. This sample lists around 39,000 clones; its ten largest clones have approximately 5.9%. V gene TRBV6-4 combines with J gene TRBJ2-2, with D possibly TRBD2 on 6 matching bases. The TCR sequence derives from a woman aged 18 to 75 with a cervical HPV16 infection that either progressed to CIN3+ or cleared (not recorded which). The sample taken for sequencing was blood buffy coat. The CDR3 sequence: CASSGPGGGELFF. The CDR3 DNA, read in part, is TGTGCCAGCAGTGGCCCCGGGGGCGGGGAG.